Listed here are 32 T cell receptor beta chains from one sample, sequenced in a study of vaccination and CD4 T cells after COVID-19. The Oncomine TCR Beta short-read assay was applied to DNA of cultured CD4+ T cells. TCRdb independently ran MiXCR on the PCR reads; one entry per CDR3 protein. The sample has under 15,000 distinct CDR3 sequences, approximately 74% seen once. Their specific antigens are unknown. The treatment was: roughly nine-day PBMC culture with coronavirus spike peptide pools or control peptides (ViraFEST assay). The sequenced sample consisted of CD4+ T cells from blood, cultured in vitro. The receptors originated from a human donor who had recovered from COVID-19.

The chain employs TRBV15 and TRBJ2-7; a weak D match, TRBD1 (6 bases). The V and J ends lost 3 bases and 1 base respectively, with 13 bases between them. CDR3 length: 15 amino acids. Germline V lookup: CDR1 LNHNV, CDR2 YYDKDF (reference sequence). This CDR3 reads CATSSQGSLSYEQYF. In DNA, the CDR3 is TGTGCCACCAGCAGTCAGGGGTCCCTTTCCTACGAGCAGTACTTC.

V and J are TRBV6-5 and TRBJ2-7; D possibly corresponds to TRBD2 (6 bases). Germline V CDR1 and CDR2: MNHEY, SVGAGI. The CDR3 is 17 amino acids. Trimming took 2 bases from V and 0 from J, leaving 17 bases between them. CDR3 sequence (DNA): TGTGCCAGCAGTTACCACCCTGTTCGCGGGAACTCCTACGAGCAGTACTTC. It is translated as CASSYHPVRGNSYEQYF.

This chain's CDR3 is CSARGGQGSYNEQFF. As DNA, the CDR3 is TGCAGTGCTAGAGGAGGACAGGGTAGTTACAATGAGCAGTTCTTC. This chain joins TRBV20-1 and TRBJ2-1, with 8 bases identical to TRBD1. The CDR3 consists of 15 residues. Germline values: CDR1 DFQATT, CDR2 SNEGSKA (reference sequence). The junction had 6 bases not matched to a gene; V was cut back by 1 base and J by 4 bases.

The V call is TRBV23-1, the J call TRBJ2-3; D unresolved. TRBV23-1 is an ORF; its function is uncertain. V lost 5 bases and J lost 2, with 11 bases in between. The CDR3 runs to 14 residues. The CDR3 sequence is CASSWSNPTDTQYF. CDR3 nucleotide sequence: TGCGCCAGCAGTTGGTCAAACCCCACAGATACGCAGTATTTT.

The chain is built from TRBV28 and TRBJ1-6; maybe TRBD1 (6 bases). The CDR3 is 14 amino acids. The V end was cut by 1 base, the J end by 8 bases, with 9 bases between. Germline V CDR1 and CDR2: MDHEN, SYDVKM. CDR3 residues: CASSLSHRDSPLHF. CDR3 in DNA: TGTGCCAGCAGTTTATCCCACAGGGATTCACCCCTCCACTTT.

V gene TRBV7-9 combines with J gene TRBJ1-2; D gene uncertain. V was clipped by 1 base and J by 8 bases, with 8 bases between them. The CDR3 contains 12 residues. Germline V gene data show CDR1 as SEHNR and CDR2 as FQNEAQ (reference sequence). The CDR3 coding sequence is TGTGCCAGCAGCTTAGTTGAGGGAGGCTACACCTTC. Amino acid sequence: CASSLVEGGYTF.

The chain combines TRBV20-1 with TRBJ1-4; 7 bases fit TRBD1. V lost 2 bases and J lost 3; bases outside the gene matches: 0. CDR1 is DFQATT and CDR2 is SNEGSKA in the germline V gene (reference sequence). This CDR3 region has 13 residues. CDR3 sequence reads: CSARTGANEKLFF. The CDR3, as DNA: TGCAGTGCTAGAACAGGGGCTAATGAAAAACTGTTTTTT.

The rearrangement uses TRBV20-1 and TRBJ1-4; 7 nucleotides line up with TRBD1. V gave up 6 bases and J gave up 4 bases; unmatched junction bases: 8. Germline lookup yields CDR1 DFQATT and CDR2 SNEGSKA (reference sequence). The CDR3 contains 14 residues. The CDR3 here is CSAPGGTYNEKLFF. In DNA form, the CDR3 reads TGCAGTGCCCCAGGGGGGACTTATAATGAAAAACTGTTTTTT.

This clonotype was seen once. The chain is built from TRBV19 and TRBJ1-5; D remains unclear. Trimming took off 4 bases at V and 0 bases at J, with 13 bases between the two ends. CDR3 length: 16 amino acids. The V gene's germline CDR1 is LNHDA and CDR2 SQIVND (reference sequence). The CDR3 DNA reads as TGTGCCAGTAGTACCTCCGGACGGCTTAGCAATCAGCCCCAGCATTTT. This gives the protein CASSTSGRLSNQPQHF.

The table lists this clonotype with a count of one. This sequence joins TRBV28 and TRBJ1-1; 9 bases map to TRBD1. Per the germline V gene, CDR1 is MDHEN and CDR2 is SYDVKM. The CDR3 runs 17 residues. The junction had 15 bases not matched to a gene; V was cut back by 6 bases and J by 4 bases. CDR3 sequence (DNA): TGTGCCAGCAGCACCGAAACAGGGGGCGCAAAGGGCACTGAAGCTTTCTTT. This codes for CASSTETGGAKGTEAFF.

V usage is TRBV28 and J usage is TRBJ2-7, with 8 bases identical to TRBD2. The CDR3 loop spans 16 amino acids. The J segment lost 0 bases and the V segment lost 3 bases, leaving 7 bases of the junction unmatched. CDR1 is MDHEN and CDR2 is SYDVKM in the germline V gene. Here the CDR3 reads CASSFLGGRRSYEQYF. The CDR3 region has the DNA TGTGCCAGCAGTTTCCTAGGCGGGAGGCGCTCCTACGAGCAGTACTTC.

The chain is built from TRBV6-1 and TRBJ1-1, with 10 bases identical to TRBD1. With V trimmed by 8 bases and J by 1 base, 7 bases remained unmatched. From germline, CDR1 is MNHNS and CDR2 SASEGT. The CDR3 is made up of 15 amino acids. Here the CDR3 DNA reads TGTGCCAGCTCCTGGGGACAGGGGAAGAACACTGAAGCTTTCTTT. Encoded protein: CASSWGQGKNTEAFF.

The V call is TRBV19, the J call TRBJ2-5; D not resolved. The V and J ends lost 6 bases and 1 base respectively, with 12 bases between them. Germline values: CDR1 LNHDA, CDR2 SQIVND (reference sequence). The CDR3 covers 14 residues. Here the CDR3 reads CASRRDLLQETQYF. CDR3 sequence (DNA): TGTGCCAGTAGACGTGACCTACTCCAAGAGACCCAGTACTTC. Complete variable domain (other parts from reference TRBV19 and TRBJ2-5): DGGITQSPKYLFRKEGQNVTLSCEQNLNHDAMYWYRQDPGQGLRLIYYSQIVNDFQKGDIAEGYSVSREKKESFPLTVTSAQKNPTAFYLCASRRDLLQETQYFGPGTRLLVL.

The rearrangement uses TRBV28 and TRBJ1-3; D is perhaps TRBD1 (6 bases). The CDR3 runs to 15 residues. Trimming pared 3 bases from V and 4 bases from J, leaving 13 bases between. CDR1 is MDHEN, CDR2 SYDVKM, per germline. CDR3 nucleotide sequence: TGTGCCAGCAGTTTGAGGGGGGCGAGGGGAAACACCATATATTTT. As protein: CASSLRGARGNTIYF. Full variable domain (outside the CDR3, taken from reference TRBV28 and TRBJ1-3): DVKVTQSSRYLVKRTGEKVFLECVQDMDHENMFWYRQDPGLGLRLIYFSYDVKMKEKGDIPEGYSVSREKKERFSLILESASTNQTSMYLCASSLRGARGNTIYFGEGSWLTVV.

The CDR3 region is CASSLESRFYGYTF. CDR3 nucleotides: TGCGCCAGCAGCTTGGAGTCCAGGTTCTATGGCTACACCTTC. The V gene is TRBV5-1, the J gene TRBJ1-2; D not resolved. CDR3 length: 14 amino acids. Deletions cut 0 bases from V and 4 bases from J, with 10 bases between. CDR1 and CDR2 (germline): SGHRS, YFSETQ.

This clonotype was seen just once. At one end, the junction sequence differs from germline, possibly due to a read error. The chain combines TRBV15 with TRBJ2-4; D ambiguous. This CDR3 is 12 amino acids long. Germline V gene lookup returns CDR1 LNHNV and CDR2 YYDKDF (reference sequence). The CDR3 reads CATSRGAQIQHF. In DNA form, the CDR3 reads TGTGCCACCAGCAGAGGGGCACAGATTCAGCACTTC.

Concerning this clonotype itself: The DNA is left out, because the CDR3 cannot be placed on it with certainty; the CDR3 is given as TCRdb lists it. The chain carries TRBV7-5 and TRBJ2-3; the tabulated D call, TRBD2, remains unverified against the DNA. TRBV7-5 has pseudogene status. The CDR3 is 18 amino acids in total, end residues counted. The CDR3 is CISVPEDRTGGWADTQYF.

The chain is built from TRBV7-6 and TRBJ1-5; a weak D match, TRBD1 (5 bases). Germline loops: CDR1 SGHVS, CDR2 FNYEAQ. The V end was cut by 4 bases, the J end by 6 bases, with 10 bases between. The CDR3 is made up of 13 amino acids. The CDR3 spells CASSSNRFQPQHF. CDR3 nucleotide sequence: TGTGCCAGCAGCTCAAACAGGTTTCAGCCCCAGCATTTT.

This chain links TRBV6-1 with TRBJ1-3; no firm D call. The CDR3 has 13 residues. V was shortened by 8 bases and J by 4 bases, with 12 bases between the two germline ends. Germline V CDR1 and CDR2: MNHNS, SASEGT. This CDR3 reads CASRGSYGNTIYF. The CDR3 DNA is TGTGCCAGCCGAGGGTCCTACGGAAACACCATATATTTT.

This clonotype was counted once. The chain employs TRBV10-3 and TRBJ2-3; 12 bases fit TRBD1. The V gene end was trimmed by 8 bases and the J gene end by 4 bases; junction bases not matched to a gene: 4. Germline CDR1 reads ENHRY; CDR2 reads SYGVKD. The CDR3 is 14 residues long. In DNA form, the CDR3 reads TGTGCCATCGGTGGGACAGGGGGCTCAGATACGCAGTATTTT. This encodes CAIGGTGGSDTQYF.

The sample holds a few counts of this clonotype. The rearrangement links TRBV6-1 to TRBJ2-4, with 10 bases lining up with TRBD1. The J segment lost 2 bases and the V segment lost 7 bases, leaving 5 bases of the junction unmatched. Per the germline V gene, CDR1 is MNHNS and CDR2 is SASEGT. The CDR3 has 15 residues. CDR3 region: CASTGTGVSKNIQYF. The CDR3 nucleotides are TGTGCCAGCACCGGGACAGGGGTGTCCAAAAACATTCAGTACTTC.

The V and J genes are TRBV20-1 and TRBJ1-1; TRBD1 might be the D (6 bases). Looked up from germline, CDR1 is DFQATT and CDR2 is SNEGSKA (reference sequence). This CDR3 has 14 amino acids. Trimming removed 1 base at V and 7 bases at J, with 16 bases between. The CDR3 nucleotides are TGCAGTGCTAGAGCGAGGGGGGTCACTAGTGAAGCTTTCTTT. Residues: CSARARGVTSEAFF.

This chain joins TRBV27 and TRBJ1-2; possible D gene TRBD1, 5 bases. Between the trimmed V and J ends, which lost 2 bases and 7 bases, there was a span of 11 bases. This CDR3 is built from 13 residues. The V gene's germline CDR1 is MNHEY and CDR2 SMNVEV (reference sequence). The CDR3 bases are TGTGCCAGCAGTTTACGTGGGACTGTTGGCTACACCTTC. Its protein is CASSLRGTVGYTF.

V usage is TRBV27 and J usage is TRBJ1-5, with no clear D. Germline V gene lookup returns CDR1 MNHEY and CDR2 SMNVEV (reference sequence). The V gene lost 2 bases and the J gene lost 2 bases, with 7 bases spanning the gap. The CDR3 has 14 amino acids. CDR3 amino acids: CASSLGRGNQPQHF. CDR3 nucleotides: TGTGCCAGCAGTTTAGGCCGGGGCAATCAGCCCCAGCATTTT.

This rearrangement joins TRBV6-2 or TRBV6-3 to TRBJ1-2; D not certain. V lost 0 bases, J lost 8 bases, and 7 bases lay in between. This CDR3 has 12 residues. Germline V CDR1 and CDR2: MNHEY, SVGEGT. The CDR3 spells CASSYSLSGYTF. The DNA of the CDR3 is TGTGCCAGCAGTTACTCTTTATCGGGCTACACCTTC.

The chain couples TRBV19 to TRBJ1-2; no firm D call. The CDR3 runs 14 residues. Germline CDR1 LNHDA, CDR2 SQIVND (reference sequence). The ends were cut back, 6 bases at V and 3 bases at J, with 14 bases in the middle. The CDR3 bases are TGTGCCAGTAGCCCCCAGCCCGGACACTATGGCTACACCTTC. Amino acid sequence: CASSPQPGHYGYTF.

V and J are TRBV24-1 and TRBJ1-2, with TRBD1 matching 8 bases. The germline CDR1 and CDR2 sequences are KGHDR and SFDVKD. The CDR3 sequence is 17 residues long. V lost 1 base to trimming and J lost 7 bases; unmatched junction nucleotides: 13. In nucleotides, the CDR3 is TGTGCCACCAGTGATTTCAATCGCGACAGGGGAAGGGGTGGCTACACCTTC. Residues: CATSDFNRDRGRGGYTF.

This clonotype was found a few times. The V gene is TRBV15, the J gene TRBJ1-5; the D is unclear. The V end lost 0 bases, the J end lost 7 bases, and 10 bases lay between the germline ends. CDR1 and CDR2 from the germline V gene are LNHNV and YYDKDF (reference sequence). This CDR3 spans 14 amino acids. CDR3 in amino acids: CATSRDGLGQPQHF. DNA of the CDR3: TGTGCCACCAGCAGAGACGGCCTCGGGCAGCCCCAGCATTTT.

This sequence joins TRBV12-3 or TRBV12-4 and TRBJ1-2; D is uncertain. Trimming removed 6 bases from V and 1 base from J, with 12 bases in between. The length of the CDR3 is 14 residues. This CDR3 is CASSQQSFNYGYTF. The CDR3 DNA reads TGTGCCAGCAGCCAACAGAGTTTTAACTATGGCTACACCTTC.

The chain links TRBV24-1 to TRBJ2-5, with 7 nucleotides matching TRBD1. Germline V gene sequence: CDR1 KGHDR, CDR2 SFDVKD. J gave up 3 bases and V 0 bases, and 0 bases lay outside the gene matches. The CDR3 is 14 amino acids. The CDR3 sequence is CATSDLGQEETQYF. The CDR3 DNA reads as TGTGCCACCAGTGATTTGGGACAGGAAGAGACCCAGTACTTC.

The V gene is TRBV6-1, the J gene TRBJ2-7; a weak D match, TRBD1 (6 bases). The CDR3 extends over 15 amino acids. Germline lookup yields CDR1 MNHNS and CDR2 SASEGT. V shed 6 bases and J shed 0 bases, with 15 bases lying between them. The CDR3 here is CASRNRAGDSYEQYF. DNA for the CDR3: TGTGCCAGCAGAAACCGCGCAGGGGACTCCTACGAGCAGTACTTC.

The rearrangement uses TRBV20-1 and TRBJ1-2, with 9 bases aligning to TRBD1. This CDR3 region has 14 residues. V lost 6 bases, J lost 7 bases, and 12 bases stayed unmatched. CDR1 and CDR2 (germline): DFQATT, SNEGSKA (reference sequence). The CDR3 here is CSARITGGVGGYTF. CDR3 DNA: TGCAGTGCGAGAATAACAGGGGGCGTCGGTGGCTACACCTTC.